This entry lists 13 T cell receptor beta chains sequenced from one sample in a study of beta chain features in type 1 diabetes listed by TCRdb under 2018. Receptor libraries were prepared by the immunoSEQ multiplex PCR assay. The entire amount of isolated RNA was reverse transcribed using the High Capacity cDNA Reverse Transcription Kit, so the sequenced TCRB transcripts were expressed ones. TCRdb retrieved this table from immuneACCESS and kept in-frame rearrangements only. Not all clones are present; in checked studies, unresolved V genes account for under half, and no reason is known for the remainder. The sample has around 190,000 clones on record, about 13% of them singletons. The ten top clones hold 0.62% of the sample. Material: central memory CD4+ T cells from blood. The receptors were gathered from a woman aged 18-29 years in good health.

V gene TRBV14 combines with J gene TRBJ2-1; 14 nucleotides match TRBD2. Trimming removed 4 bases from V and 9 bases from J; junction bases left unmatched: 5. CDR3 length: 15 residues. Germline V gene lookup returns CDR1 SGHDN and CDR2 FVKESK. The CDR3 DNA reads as TGTGCCAGCAGCCGGACTAGCGGGAGGTCGGGTGAGCAGTTCTTC. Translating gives CASSRTSGRSGEQFF.

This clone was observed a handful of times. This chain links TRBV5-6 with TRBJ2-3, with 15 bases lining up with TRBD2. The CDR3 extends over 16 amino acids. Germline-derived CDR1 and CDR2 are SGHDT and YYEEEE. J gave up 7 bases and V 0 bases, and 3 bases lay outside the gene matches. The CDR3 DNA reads TGTGCCAGCAGCTTGGTCGGGACTAGCGGGAGGTATACGCAGTATTTT. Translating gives CASSLVGTSGRYTQYF.

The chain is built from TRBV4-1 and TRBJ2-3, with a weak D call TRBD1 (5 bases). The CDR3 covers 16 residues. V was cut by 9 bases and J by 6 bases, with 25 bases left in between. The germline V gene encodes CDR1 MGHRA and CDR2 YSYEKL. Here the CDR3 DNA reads TGCGCCAGTTCCCAATGGGGCCCTGAACTCCCTGATACGCAGTATTTT. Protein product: CASSQWGPELPDTQYF.

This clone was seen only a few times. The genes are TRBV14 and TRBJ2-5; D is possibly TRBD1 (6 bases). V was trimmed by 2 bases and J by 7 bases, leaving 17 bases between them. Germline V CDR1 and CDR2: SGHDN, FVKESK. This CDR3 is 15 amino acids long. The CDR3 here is CASSQTGPLQGTQYF. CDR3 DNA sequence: TGTGCCAGCAGCCAAACCGGGCCCCTACAGGGGACCCAGTACTTC.

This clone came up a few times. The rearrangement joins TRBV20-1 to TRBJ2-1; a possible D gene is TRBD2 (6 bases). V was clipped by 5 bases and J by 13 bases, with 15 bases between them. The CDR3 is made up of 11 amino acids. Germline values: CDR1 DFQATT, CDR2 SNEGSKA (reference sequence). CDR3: CSAPRAGRQFF. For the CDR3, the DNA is TGCAGTGCTCCTCGAGCGGGCCGCCAGTTCTTC.

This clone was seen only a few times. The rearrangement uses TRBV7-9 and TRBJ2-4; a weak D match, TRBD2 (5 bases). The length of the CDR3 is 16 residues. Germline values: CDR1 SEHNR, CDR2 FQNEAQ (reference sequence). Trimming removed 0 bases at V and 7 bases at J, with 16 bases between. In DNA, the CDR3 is TGTGCCAGCAGCTTAGCAGGGAGTCAATTATTTAACATTCAGTACTTC. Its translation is CASSLAGSQLFNIQYF.

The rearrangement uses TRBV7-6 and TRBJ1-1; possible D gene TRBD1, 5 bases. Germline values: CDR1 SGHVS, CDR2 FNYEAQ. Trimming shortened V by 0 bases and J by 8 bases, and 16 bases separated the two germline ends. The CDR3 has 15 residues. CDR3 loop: CASSLAQGGLGEAFF. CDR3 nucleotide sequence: TGTGCCAGCAGCTTAGCCCAGGGAGGGCTAGGGGAAGCTTTCTTT.

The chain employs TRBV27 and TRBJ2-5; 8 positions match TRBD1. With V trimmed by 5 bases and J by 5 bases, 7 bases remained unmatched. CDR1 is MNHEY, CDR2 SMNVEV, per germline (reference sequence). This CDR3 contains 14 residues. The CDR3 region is CASSIRQGRETQYF. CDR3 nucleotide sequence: TGTGCCAGCAGTATCCGACAGGGGAGGGAGACCCAGTACTTC.

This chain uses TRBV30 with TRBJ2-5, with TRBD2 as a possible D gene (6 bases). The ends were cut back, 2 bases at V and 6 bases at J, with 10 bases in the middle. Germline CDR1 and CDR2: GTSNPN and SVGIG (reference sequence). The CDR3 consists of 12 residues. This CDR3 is CAWSSGEQTQYF. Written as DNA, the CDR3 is TGTGCCTGGAGTTCGGGGGAGCAGACCCAGTACTTC.

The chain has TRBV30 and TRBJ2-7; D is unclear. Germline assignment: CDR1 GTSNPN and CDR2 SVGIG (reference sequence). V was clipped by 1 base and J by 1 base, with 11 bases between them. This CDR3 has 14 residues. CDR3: CAWSGQALSYEQYF. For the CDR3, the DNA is TGTGCCTGGAGTGGCCAGGCTTTATCCTACGAGCAGTACTTC.

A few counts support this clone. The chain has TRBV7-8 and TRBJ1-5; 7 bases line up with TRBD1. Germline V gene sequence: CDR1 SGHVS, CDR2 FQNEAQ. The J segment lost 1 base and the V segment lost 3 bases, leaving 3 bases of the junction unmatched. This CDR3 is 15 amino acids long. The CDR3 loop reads CASSLYRGSNQPQHF. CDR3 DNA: TGTGCCAGCAGCTTGTACAGGGGAAGCAATCAGCCCCAGCATTTT.

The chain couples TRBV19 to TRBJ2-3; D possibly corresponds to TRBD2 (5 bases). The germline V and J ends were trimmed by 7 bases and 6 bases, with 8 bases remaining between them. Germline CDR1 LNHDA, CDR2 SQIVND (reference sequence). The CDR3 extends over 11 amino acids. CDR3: CASNAGDTQYF. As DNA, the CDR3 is TGTGCCAGTAACGCGGGCGATACGCAGTATTTT.

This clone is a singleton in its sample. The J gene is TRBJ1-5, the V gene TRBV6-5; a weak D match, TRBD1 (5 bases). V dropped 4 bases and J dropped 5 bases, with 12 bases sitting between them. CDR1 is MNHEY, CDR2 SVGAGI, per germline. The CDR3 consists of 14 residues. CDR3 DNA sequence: TGTGCCAGCAGTTCCGGACAATGGGATCAGCCCCAGCATTTT. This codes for CASSSGQWDQPQHF.